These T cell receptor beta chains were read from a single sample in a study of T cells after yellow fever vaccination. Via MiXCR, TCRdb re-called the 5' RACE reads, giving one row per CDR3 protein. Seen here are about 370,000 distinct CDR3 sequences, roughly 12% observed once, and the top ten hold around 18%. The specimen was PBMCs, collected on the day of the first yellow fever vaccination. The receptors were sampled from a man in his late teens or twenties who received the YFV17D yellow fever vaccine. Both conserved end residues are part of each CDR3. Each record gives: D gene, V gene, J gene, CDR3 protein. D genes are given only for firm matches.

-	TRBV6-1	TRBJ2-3	CASSVRVSDTQYF
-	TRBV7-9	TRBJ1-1	CASSLSGSMNTEAFF
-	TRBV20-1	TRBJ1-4	CSARDGRAGEKLFF
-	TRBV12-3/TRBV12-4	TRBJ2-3	CASDTTGSTDTQYF
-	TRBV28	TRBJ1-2	CASSFKGFGGYTF
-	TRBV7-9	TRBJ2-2	CASSLASGLANTGELFF
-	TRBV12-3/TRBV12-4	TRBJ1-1	CASSLYAGAAVEAFF
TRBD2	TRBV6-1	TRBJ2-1	CASSWGLAKYNEQFF
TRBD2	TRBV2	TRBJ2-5	CASSGRTSGQETQYF
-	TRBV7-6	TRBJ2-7	CASSLGTDSGEQYF
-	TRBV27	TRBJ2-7	CASHGAGAGSYEQYF
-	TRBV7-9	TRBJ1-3	CASSFRRGTGNTIYF
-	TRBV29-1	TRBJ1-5	CSVGSNSNQPQHF
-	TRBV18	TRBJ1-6	CASSPSRHPGNSPLHF
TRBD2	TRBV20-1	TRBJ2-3	CSARTPRGGADTQYF
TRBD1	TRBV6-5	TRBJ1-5	CASSYSLQGGQPQHF
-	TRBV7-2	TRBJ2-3	CASSLDGPDTQYF
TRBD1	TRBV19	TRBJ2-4	CATSHGRGRINIQYF
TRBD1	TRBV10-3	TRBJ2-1	CAIYEQGGPNEQFF
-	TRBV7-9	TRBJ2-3	CASSLPRVVSTDTQYF
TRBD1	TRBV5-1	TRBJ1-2	CASSLGSTGNGYTF
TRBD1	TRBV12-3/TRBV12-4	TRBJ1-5	CASSADRGDQPQHF
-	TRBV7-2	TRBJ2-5	CASSLRGRETQYF
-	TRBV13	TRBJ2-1	CASRLVVNEQFF
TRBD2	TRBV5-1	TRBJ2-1	CASSRGTSGYYNEQFF
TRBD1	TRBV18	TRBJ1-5	CASSQEQGSQPQHF
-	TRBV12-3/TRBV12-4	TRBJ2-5	CASSVQGETQYF
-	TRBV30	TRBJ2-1	CAFWGSTYNEQFF
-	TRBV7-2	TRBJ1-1	CASRFDTEAFF
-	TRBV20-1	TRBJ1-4	CSASPRQGLGKLFF
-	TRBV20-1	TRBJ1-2	CSARDKGFGYGYTF
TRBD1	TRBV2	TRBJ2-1	CATAAPGQGNNEQFF
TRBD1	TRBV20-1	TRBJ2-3	CSARRTGGSTDTQYF
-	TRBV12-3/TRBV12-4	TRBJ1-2	CASSPRGYYGYTF
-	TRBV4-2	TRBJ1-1	CASRGIGTEAFF
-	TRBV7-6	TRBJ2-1	CASSYHNEQFF
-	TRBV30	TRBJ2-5	CAWSAGFQETQYF
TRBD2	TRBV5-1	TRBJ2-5	CASNTPSGGGHQETQYF
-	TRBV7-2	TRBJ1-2	CASSLGVENYGYTF
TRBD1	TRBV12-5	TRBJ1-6	CASGGQGVSPLHF
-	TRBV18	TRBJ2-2	CASTRMGASTGELFF
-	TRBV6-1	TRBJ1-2	CATRGPLNYGYTF
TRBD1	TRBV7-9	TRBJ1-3	CASSHQTGGNRNTIYF
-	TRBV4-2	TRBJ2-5	CASSQPGSRETQYF
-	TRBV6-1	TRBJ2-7	CASSTSLQYEQYF
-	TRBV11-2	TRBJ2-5	CASSQHLLRRKEQETQYF